This T cell receptor beta chain is from a study of monozygotic twins with inflammatory bowel disease. Regarding the study as a whole: Healthy co-twins, by inverse Simpson, had higher TCRbeta diversity than their siblings with IBD.

A word on this clonotype: Its antigen is currently unknown.

TCRdb re-called the 5' RACE reads; every CDR3 protein appears as one record, without DNA. The specimen's table records approximately 100,000 distinct CDR3 sequences. The sequenced sample was blood. The sequence was collected from a human donor with ulcerative colitis or Crohn's disease, or a healthy co-twin of an affected twin (not recorded which).

The CDR3 reads CASSRQGSNTGELFF. The chain employs TRBV7-9 and TRBJ2-2; TCRdb's D call, TRBD1, is unchecked because there is no DNA. Per the germline V gene, CDR1 is SEHNR and CDR2 is FQNEAQ (reference sequence). CDR3 size: 15 residues. The full variable domain, its missing parts supplied by reference TRBV7-9 and TRBJ2-2, is DTGVSQNPRHKITKRGQNVTFRCDPISEHNRLYWYRQTLGQGPEFLTYFQNEAQLEKSRLLSDRFSAERPKGSFSTLEIQRTEQGDSAMYLCASSRQGSNTGELFFGEGSRLTVL.